The entry below gives a single T cell receptor beta chain sequence along with its context. Assay used: immunoSEQ multiplex PCR; TCRdb lists only in-frame clones, some missing. The sample has 110,000 or so clones, about 85% seen once. The sample originates from a study of blood T cell repertoires in COVID-19. About the study: Researchers got acute and convalescent COVID-19 samples from the United States, Italy and Spain.

Trimming stripped 6 bases from V and 7 bases from J, with 7 bases between. The CDR3 length is 11 residues. CDR1 is SGHAT, CDR2 FQDESV, per germline (reference sequence). V gene TRBV11-1 combines with J gene TRBJ2-1; no firm D call. The material sequenced was peripheral blood. The sequence was collected from a man aged 40-50 years with acute or convalescent COVID-19. The chain's CDR3 is CASRAVNEQFF. The CDR3 DNA reads as TGTGCCAGCAGGGCGGTAAATGAGCAGTTCTTC.